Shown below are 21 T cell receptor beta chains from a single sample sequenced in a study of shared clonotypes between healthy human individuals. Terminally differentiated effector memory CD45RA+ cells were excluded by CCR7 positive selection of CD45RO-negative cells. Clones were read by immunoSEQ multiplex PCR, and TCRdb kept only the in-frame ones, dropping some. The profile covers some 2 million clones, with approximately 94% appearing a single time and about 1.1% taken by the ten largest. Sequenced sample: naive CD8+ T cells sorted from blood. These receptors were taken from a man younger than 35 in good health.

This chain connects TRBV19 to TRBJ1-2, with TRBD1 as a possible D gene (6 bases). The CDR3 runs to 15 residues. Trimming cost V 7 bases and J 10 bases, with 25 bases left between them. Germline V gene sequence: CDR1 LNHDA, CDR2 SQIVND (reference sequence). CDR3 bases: TGTGCCAGTATGGAGGGATGGACCAGGGGCCAAGACTACACCTTC. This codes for CASMEGWTRGQDYTF.

The CDR3 region is CASSQESASGYEQYF. DNA for the CDR3: TGCGCCAGCAGCCAAGAATCTGCTTCTGGCTACGAGCAGTACTTC. V and J are TRBV4-1 and TRBJ2-7; D unresolved. The germline gives CDR1 MGHRA, CDR2 YSYEKL. This CDR3 is 15 amino acids long. V shed 0 bases and J shed 3 bases, with 12 bases lying between them.

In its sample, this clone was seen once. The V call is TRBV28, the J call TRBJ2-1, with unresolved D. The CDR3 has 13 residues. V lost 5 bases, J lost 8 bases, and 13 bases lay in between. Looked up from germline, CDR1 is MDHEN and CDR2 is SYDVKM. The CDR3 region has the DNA TGTGCCAGCAGTCCGCCGGACGCGGATGAGCAGTTCTTC. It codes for CASSPPDADEQFF.

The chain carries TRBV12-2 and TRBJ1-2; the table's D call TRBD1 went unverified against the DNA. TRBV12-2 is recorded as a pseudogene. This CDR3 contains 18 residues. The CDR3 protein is CASRLEGPLDSTNYGYTF. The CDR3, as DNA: TGTGCAAGTCGCTTAGAGGGGCCCTTGGACAGTACTAACTATGGCTACACCTTC.

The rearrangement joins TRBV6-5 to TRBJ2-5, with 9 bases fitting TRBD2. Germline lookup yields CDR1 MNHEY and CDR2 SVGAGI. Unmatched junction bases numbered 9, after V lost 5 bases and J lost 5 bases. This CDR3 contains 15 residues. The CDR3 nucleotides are TGTGCCAGCAGTCCCCAGCGGGAGGCAGGGGAGACCCAGTACTTC. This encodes CASSPQREAGETQYF.

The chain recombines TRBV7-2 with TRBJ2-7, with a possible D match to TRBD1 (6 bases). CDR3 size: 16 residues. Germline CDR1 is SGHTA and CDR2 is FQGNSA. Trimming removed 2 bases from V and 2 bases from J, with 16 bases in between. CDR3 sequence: CASSLNWGPTAYEQYF. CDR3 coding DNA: TGTGCCAGCAGCTTAAATTGGGGGCCAACAGCCTACGAGCAGTACTTC.

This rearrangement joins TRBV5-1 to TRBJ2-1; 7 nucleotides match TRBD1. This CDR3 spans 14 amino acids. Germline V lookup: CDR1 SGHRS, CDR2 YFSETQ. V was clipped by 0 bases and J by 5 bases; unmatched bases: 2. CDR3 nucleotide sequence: TGCGCCAGCAGCTTGGTGGGACAGAACAATGAGCAGTTCTTC. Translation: CASSLVGQNNEQFF.

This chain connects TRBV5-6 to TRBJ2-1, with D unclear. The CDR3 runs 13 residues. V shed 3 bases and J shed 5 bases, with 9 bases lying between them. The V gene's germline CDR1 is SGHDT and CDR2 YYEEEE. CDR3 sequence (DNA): TGTGCCAGCAGCTCGCCCAGCGACAATGAGCAGTTCTTC. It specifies CASSSPSDNEQFF.

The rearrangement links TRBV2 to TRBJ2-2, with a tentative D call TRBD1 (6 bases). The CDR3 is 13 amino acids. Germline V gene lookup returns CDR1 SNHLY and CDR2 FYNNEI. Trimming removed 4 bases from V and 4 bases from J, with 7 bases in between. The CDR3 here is CASSVRGTGELFF. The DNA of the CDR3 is TGTGCCAGCAGTGTCAGGGGCACCGGGGAGCTGTTTTTT.

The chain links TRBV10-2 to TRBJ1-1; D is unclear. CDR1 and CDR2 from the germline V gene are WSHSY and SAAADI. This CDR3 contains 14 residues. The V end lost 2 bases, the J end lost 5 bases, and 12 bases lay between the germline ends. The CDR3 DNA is TGCGCCAGCAGTGAGAGCGGAAGAAATACTGAAGCTTTCTTT. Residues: CASSESGRNTEAFF.

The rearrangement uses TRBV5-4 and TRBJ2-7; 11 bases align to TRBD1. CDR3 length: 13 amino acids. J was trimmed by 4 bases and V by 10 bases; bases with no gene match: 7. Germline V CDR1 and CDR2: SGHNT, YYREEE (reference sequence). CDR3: CAVTWDRGYEQYF. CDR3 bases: TGTGCCGTAACATGGGACAGGGGGTACGAGCAGTACTTC.

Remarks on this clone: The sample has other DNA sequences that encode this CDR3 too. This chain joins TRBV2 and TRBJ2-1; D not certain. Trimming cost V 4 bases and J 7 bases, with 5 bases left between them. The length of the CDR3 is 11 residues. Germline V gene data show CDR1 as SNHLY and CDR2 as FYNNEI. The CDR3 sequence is CASSVGNEQFF. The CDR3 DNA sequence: TGTGCCAGCAGTGTCGGGAATGAGCAGTTCTTC.

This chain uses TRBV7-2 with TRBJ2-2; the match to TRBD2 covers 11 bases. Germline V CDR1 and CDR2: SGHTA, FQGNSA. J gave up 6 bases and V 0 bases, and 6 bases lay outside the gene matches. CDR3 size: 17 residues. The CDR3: CASSLARVAGGPGELFF. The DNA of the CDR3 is TGTGCCAGCAGCTTAGCGCGGGTAGCGGGAGGGCCCGGGGAGCTGTTTTTT.

CDR3 loop: CASLGQGGLTPQHF. The CDR3 DNA is TGTGCCAGCCTAGGACAGGGCGGTTTGACGCCCCAGCATTTT. The J gene is TRBJ1-5, the V gene TRBV6-6; 8 nucleotides line up with TRBD1. The CDR3 covers 14 residues. Trimming removed 8 bases from V and 9 bases from J; junction bases left unmatched: 12. CDR1 and CDR2 (germline): MNHNY, SVGAGI (reference sequence).

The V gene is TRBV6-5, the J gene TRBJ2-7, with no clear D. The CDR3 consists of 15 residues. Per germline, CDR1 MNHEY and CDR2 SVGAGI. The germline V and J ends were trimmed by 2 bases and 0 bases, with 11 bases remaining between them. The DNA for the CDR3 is TGTGCCAGCAGTTACGCAGGATTTAGCTCCTACGAGCAGTACTTC. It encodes CASSYAGFSSYEQYF.

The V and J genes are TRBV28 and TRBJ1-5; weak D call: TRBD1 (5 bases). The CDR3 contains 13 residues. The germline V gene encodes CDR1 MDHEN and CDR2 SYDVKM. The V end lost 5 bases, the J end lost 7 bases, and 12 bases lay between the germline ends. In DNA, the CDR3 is TGTGCCAGCAGTCCCGGACACGACCAGCCCCAGCATTTT. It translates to CASSPGHDQPQHF.

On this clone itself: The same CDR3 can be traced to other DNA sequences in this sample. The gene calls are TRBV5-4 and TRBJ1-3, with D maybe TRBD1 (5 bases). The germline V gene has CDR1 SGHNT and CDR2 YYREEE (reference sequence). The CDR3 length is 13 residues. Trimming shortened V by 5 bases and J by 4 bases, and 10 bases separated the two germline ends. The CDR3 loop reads CASSLRGGNTIYF. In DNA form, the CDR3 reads TGTGCCAGCAGTTTGAGGGGAGGAAACACCATATATTTT.

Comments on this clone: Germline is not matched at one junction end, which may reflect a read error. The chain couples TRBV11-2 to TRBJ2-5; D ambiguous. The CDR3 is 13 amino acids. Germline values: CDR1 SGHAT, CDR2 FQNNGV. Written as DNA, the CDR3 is TGTGCCAGCAGCTTAGACGGTGAAGAGGCCCAGTACTTC. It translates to CASSLDGEEAQYF.

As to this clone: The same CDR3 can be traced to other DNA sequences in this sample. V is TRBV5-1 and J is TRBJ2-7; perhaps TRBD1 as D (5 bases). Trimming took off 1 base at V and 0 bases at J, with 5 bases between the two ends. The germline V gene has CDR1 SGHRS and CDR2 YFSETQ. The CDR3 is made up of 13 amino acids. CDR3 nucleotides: TGCGCCAGCAGCTTGACAGGCTCCTACGAGCAGTACTTC. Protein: CASSLTGSYEQYF.

CDR3: CASSTIPGRADTEAFF. In DNA, the CDR3 is TGTGCCAGCAGTACCATTCCGGGCAGGGCGGACACTGAAGCTTTCTTT. The chain is built from TRBV27 and TRBJ1-1, with TRBD1 as a possible D gene (5 bases). The CDR3 covers 16 residues. Germline V gene data show CDR1 as MNHEY and CDR2 as SMNVEV (reference sequence). The germline V and J ends were trimmed by 5 bases and 3 bases, with 19 bases remaining between them.

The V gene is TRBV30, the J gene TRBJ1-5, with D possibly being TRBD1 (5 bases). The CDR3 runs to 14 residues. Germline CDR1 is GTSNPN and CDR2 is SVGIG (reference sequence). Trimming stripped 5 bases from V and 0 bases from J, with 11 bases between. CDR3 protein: CAWGTGDSNQPQHF. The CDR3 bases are TGTGCCTGGGGGACGGGTGATAGCAATCAGCCCCAGCATTTT.